This section outlines one T cell receptor beta chain sequence together with its context. This sample is part of a study of blood T cell repertoires in COVID-19. Assay used: immunoSEQ multiplex PCR; TCRdb lists only in-frame clones, some missing. The sample carries approximately 170,000 clones, approximately 86% recorded once. Germline V gene data show CDR1 as SGHNT and CDR2 as YENEEA. The V and J ends lost 1 base and 5 bases, in that order; junction bases with no gene match: 2. The CDR3 has 15 amino acids. The sequence was obtained from an elderly man with COVID-19, enrolled during active disease. J is TRBJ1-4 and V is TRBV11-3; 9 bases are shared with TRBD1. Specimen: peripheral blood. CDR3 DNA: TGTGCCAGCAGCTTAGTAGGGACAGGGAATGAAAAACTGTTTTTT. It yields the protein CASSLVGTGNEKLFF.